The following is a T cell receptor beta chain sequence with its context. Its specificity is unknown. It may be a read error: a sequence one base away is much more abundant. The sample originates from a study of identical twins. Study-level findings and limits: Where beta out-of-frame sequences were concerned, excess twin sharing was weaker.

Template switching supplied a universal primer site; unique molecular identifiers were carried on the cDNA. From the 5' RACE reads, TCRdb called clonotypes with MiXCR, one entry per CDR3 protein. The sample comprises 1.5 million to 2 million distinct CDR3 sequences, 25% to 35% of which are singletons, and about 0.27% rests with the top ten. Trimming removed 1 base from V and 8 bases from J; junction bases left unmatched: 12. Germline V gene data show CDR1 as SEHNR and CDR2 as FQNEAQ (reference sequence). The CDR3 runs to 18 residues. J is TRBJ2-1 and V is TRBV7-9; 12 nucleotides line up with TRBD2. The TCR comes from a newborn girl in good health. Sequenced sample: cord blood. CDR3 residues: CASSLGTHGLAGRDEQFF. The CDR3 DNA sequence: TGTGCCAGCAGCTTAGGGACTCACGGACTAGCGGGAAGGGATGAGCAGTTCTTC.